These T cell receptor beta chains were read from a single sample in a study of regulatory T cells in long-lasting Graves disease. TCRdb ran MiXCR on the multiplex PCR reads and lists one entry per CDR3 protein. This table has about 350,000 distinct CDR3 sequences, 15% to 20% appearing once. The same sample was also studied in work on T cells in Graves' hyperthyroidism and ophthalmopathy.

The material sequenced was peripheral blood mononuclear cells (PBMCs), taken at new diagnosis, from a patient treated with antithyroid drugs. Every receptor here comes from a woman aged 18-29 years with Graves disease. The conserved cysteine and the conserved F or W are not part of the CDR3 here. Not every row has a clone size; where given, it reads once, few, many or a size class.

size: few
V: TRBV11-2
CDR3: ASSLLRTTEHTGELF

size: many
V: TRBV20-1
CDR3: SAGGRDRGTDTQY

size: many
V: TRBV6-1
CDR3: ASSPWTGGNYGYT

size: many
V: TRBV2
CDR3: ASRGQGQDLNEQF

size: .
V: TRBV20-1
CDR3: SARDPGTPQETQY

size: many
V: TRBV18
CDR3: ASSTTSGPYNEQF

size: few
V: TRBV4-1
CDR3: ASSANGGPRGADTQY

size: .
V: TRBV24-1
CDR3: ATTSGGNEQF

size: many
V: TRBV12-3/TRBV12-4
CDR3: ASSIPGQVYEQY

size: .
V: TRBV7-9
CDR3: ASSNGDLEKLF

size: many
V: TRBV30
CDR3: AWGAEYEQY

size: many
V: TRBV5-1
CDR3: ASSVGTGITEQF

size: many
V: TRBV15
CDR3: ATSRDLLTGSEQF

size: many
V: TRBV7-9
CDR3: ASSLVSGGGNEQY

size: many
V: TRBV2
CDR3: ASSGTQDRVQY

size: many
V: TRBV27
CDR3: ASSSLPLYQETQY

size: .
V: TRBV20-1
CDR3: SAPGQGSGYT

size: .
V: TRBV9
CDR3: ASSVGVAGGNEQF

size: many
V: TRBV18
CDR3: ASSPPRGSGDQETQY

size: .
V: TRBV14
CDR3: ASSNIDRLSGANVLT

size: many
V: TRBV6-1
CDR3: AIWPARGSYNEQF

size: many
V: TRBV20-1
CDR3: SARFGAGLYNEQF

size: .
V: TRBV2
CDR3: ASSEGPGRGVEKLF

size: many
V: TRBV3-1
CDR3: ASSDRETEQF

size: .
V: TRBV28
CDR3: ASGGPASLF

size: .
V: TRBV3-1
CDR3: ASSPQTSGRVYNEQF

size: many
V: TRBV5-1
CDR3: ASSKRTPGGRAGNEQF

size: .
V: TRBV5-1
CDR3: ASSSQDPSRESSYNEQF

size: many
V: TRBV7-9
CDR3: ASSPGQGTRNQPQH

size: many
V: TRBV5-1
CDR3: ASSLAIGELF

size: few
V: TRBV6-1
CDR3: ASSPSSGTLKTYEQY

size: .
V: TRBV29-1
CDR3: SVETRGDYGYT

size: many
V: TRBV30
CDR3: AWSTGITDTQY

size: once
V: TRBV13
CDR3: ASSQSRYGYT

size: many
V: TRBV2
CDR3: ASSEGSPTLPYEQY

size: .
V: TRBV20-1
CDR3: SARPPTGMYSGNTIY

size: .
V: TRBV30
CDR3: AWSVHPTGVNQPQH

size: .
V: TRBV2
CDR3: ASTKNSIYEQY

size: many
V: TRBV6-1
CDR3: ASSERTSGAITQY

size: .
V: TRBV13
CDR3: ASSFALRQTGTVNEAF

size: many
V: TRBV9
CDR3: ASSAEASETYEQY

size: many
V: TRBV12-3/TRBV12-4
CDR3: ASSFMGGAGTGELF

size: many
V: TRBV6-1
CDR3: ASSEVRNEQF

size: .
V: TRBV7-7
CDR3: ASSSSGLVTEQF

size: many
V: TRBV2
CDR3: ASRTTGTATEAF

size: few
V: TRBV3-1
CDR3: ASSREGTALNNSPLH

size: few
V: TRBV2
CDR3: ASSASGGAGEQF

size: many
V: TRBV11-2
CDR3: ASSLIIGIEQY

size: many
V: TRBV28
CDR3: ASSLAGWGDTEAF

size: many
V: TRBV6-5
CDR3: ASSYSMENTEAF

size: few
V: TRBV7-2
CDR3: ASSLAGGVEQY

size: many
V: TRBV2
CDR3: ARALGGSSYNEQF

size: many
V: TRBV11-3
CDR3: ASSLGGASRNEQF

size: many
V: TRBV2
CDR3: ASRRLASSYNEQF

size: many
V: TRBV27
CDR3: ASSSGTPYEQY

size: few
V: TRBV12-3/TRBV12-4
CDR3: ASSAWTSSTDTQY

size: many
V: TRBV28
CDR3: ASSLPADTQY

size: .
V: TRBV9
CDR3: ASSGGQGKEGLYEQY

size: .
V: TRBV4-1
CDR3: ASSQTSGEETQY